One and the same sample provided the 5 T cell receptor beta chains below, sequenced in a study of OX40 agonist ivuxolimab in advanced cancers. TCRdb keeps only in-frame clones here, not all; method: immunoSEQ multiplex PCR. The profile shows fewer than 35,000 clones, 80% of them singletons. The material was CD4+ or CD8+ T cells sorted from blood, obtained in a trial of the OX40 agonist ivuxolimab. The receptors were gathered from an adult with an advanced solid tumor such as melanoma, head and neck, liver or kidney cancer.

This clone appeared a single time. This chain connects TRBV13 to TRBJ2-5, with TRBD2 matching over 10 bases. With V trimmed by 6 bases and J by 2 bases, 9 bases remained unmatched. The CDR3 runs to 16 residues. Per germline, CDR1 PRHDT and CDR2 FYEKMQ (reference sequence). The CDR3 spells CASSPGTSAYQETQYF. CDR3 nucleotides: TGTGCCAGCAGTCCCGGGACTAGCGCATATCAAGAGACCCAGTACTTC.

CDR3 in amino acids: CASRRTGGTEAFF. DNA for the CDR3: TGTGCCAGCAGACGGACAGGAGGGACTGAAGCTTTCTTT. The chain recombines TRBV6-5 with TRBJ1-1, with 7 positions matching TRBD1. Germline CDR1 MNHEY, CDR2 SVGAGI. After removal of 6 bases from V and 5 bases from J, the junction contained 6 bases not matched to a gene. This CDR3 region has 13 residues.

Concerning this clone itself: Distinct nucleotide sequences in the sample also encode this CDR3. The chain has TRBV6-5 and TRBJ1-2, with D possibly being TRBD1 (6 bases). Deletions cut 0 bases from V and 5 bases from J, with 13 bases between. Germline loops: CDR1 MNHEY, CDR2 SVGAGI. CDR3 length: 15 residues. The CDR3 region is CASSYSWGGGYGYTF. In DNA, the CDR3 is TGTGCCAGCAGTTACTCGTGGGGGGGCGGTTATGGCTACACCTTC.

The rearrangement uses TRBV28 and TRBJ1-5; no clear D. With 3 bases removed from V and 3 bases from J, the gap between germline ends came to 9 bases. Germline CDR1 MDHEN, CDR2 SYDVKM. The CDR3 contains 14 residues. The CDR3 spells CASSFSGPNQPQHF. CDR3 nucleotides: TGTGCCAGCAGTTTTAGTGGACCCAATCAGCCCCAGCATTTT.

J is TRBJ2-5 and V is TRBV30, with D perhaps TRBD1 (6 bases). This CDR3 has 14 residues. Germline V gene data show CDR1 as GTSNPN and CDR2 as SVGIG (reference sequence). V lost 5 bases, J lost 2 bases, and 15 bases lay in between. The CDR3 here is CAWDVQGSQETQYF. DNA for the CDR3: TGTGCCTGGGATGTACAGGGTTCTCAAGAGACCCAGTACTTC.